The T cell receptor beta chain described here comes from a study of T cell responses to AZD1222 COVID-19 vaccine. The CDR3 contains 12 residues. Germline values: CDR1 LNHDA, CDR2 SQIVND (reference sequence). V gave up 3 bases and J gave up 4 bases, with 3 bases separating them. Comments on this clone: Antigen unknown.

Clones were read by immunoSEQ multiplex PCR, and TCRdb kept only the in-frame ones, dropping some. This sample yields about 150,000 clones, of which about 90% are seen a single time; 5.5% belongs to the top ten. Broader study findings: Rises in breadth and depth of Spike-specific TCRs came after two AZD1222 doses. Mostly white British, mostly female donors; authors suggested clonal diversity may be underestimated. CD4 TCRs linked to vaccination spanned spike, dominating at 160-218 and 743-854.

This material consisted of peripheral blood, taken on day 0 of MenACWY control vaccination. This receptor was obtained from an adult in good health. The chain couples TRBV19 to TRBJ2-2; D is unresolved. CDR3 in amino acids: CASSILTGELFF. Here the CDR3 DNA reads TGTGCCAGTAGTATCCTCACCGGGGAGCTGTTTTTT. Combining the CDR3 with reference TRBV19 and TRBJ2-2 gives the whole variable domain DGGITQSPKYLFRKEGQNVTLSCEQNLNHDAMYWYRQDPGQGLRLIYYSQIVNDFQKGDIAEGYSVSREKKESFPLTVTSAQKNPTAFYLCASSILTGELFFGEGSRLTVL.